What follows is one T cell receptor (beta chain) and its context. After removal of 4 bases from V and 1 base from J, the junction contained 12 bases not matched to a gene. The germline V gene encodes CDR1 SGHRS and CDR2 YFSETQ. The CDR3 is 17 amino acids. The PCR contained 60 Vbeta and 13 Jbeta primers. Data came from immunoSEQ multiplex PCR; TCRdb stores just in-frame clones and leaves some out. The sample holds 130,000 or so clones; 82% are singletons and the top ten take 8.1%. These data belong to a study of cytomegalovirus exposure and HLA in healthy donors. This chain uses TRBV5-1 with TRBJ2-7; 9 bases agree with TRBD2. Sample: PBMCs. The sequence derives from a woman aged 50 to 60 in good health and CMV-seropositive. The CDR3 loop reads CASSPPGRLAGSYEQYF. The CDR3 DNA reads as TGCGCCAGCAGCCCCCCGGGGCGGCTAGCGGGGTCCTACGAGCAGTACTTC.